The 11 T cell receptor beta chains in this list originate from one sample, sequenced in a study of T cell repertoires in cytomegalovirus infection. TCRdb re-derived calls from the reads in MiXCR, one entry per CDR3 protein. The sample carries about 130,000 distinct CDR3 sequences, roughly 8.2% recorded once. The sample taken for sequencing was PBMCs. These receptors all stem from a human donor in good health (CMV status not recorded). Some clones in this sample may be carry-over from other donors' samples.

To note about this clonotype: The final CDR3 position lacks the conserved phenylalanine or tryptophan, pointing to a likely read error. The V gene is TRBV28, the J gene TRBJ2-1; TRBD2 matches 13 bases. The V segment lost 7 bases and the J segment 7 bases; nucleotides outside the gene matches: 10. Per the germline V gene, CDR1 is MDHEN and CDR2 is SYDVKM. This CDR3 is 16 amino acids long. The DNA of the CDR3 is TGTGCCAGCACCCTCGAACTAGCGGGGGGGAGGAATGAGCAGTTCCTC. The encoded protein is CASTLELAGGRNEQFL.

The table lists this clonotype with many counts. The chain is built from TRBV7-2 and TRBJ1-1; D gene ambiguous. The CDR3 length is 15 residues. Germline CDR1 SGHTA, CDR2 FQGNSA. Trimming took 5 bases from V and 1 from J, leaving 14 bases between them. In DNA form, the CDR3 reads TGTGCCAGCAGCCGAGACGAACAGAGGAACACTGAAGCTTTCTTT. As protein: CASSRDEQRNTEAFF. Combining the CDR3 with reference TRBV7-2 and TRBJ1-1 gives the whole variable domain GAGVSQSPSNKVTEKGKDVELRCDPISGHTALYWYRQSLGQGLEFLIYFQGNSAPDKSGLPSDRFSAERTGGSVSTLTIQRTQQEDSAVYLCASSRDEQRNTEAFFGQGTRLTVV.

This clonotype has a handful of counts. The chain recombines TRBV2 with TRBJ1-1; a possible D gene is TRBD1 (6 bases). The CDR3 loop spans 13 amino acids. Trimming took off 8 bases at V and 0 bases at J, with 10 bases between the two ends. CDR1 is SNHLY, CDR2 FYNNEI, per germline. DNA for the CDR3: TGTGCCAGCCTATGGACAGTGAACACTGAAGCTTTCTTT. This codes for CASLWTVNTEAFF.

This clonotype was picked up a small number of times. J is TRBJ2-1 and V is TRBV7-9, with D tentatively TRBD1 or TRBD2 (6 bases each). This CDR3 is 17 amino acids long. The V end lost 5 bases, the J end lost 5 bases, and 22 bases lay between the germline ends. Germline V gene lookup returns CDR1 SEHNR and CDR2 FQNEAQ (reference sequence). In DNA, the CDR3 is TGTGCCAGCAGCCGTCCCTACGGGGGCGCGGATCACAATGAGCAGTTCTTC. This codes for CASSRPYGGADHNEQFF.

This clonotype came up many times. This sequence joins TRBV4-2 and TRBJ2-1; 9 bases are shared with TRBD2. This CDR3 is 16 amino acids long. Unmatched junction bases numbered 3, after V lost 1 base and J lost 2 bases. Looked up from germline, CDR1 is LGHNA and CDR2 is YNFKEQ. This CDR3 reads CASSQVSGGTYNEQFF. CDR3 DNA: TGTGCCAGCAGCCAAGTTAGCGGGGGTACCTACAATGAGCAGTTCTTC.

This clonotype was picked up many times. The gene calls are TRBV2 and TRBJ2-5; D might be TRBD1 (6 bases). The CDR3 spans 14 residues. Germline CDR1 reads SNHLY; CDR2 reads FYNNEI. The V and J ends lost 6 bases and 4 bases respectively, with 15 bases between them. CDR3 region: CASRPGVARETQYF. The DNA for the CDR3 is TGTGCCAGCAGGCCAGGGGTGGCCCGAGAGACCCAGTACTTC. Based on the CDR3 plus reference TRBV2 and TRBJ2-5, the full variable domain is EPEVTQTPSHQVTQMGQEVILRCVPISNHLYFYWYRQILGQKVEFLVSFYNNEISEKSEIFDDQFSVERPDGSNFTLKIRSTKLEDSAMYFCASRPGVARETQYFGPGTRLLVL.

The chain links TRBV3-1 to TRBJ2-7; D call uncertain. Trimming left V 0 bases short and J 7 bases short, with 7 bases between. The CDR3 spans 12 residues. Germline CDR1 LGHDT, CDR2 YNNKEL (reference sequence). CDR3 in amino acids: CASSQESVEQYF. The CDR3 DNA follows: TGTGCCAGCAGCCAAGAATCGGTAGAGCAGTACTTC.

This clonotype occurred many times. V usage is TRBV7-3 and J usage is TRBJ1-1; D not certain. The CDR3 is 16 amino acids. The germline CDR1 and CDR2 sequences are SGHTA and FQGTGA. The DNA for the CDR3 is TGTGCAACAGCCAGAGAACCAGGACGCTCGAACACTGAAGCTTTCTTT. Its translation is CATAREPGRSNTEAFF.

This clonotype was observed many times. This rearrangement joins TRBV10-3 to TRBJ1-2; 8 positions agree with TRBD1. This CDR3 is 14 amino acids long. The germline gives CDR1 ENHRY, CDR2 SYGVKD. V shed 6 bases and J 8 bases; nucleotides not matched to a gene: 11. CDR3 protein: CAISDGDRTGGYTF. CDR3 coding DNA: TGTGCCATCAGCGACGGCGATAGGACAGGGGGCTACACCTTC.

This clonotype was detected many times. This sequence joins TRBV14 and TRBJ1-2, with 7 positions matching TRBD1. This CDR3 contains 14 residues. The J segment lost 5 bases and the V segment lost 4 bases, leaving 7 bases of the junction unmatched. CDR1 SGHDN and CDR2 FVKESK come from the germline V gene. The DNA of the CDR3 is TGTGCCAGCAGCCGACAGGGAATTGAGTATGGCTACACCTTC. Its translation: CASSRQGIEYGYTF.

Many counts were recorded for this clonotype. The chain carries TRBV18 and TRBJ2-7, with a tentative D call TRBD1 (6 bases). Trimming removed 3 bases at V and 2 bases at J, with 20 bases between. CDR3 length: 17 amino acids. Germline loops: CDR1 KGHSH, CDR2 LQKENI. In nucleotides, the CDR3 is TGTGCCAGCTCACCGGCCGTTGGGACAAGGACCCCCTACGAGCAGTACTTC. The encoded protein is CASSPAVGTRTPYEQYF.